A selection of T cell receptor beta chains follows, all from one sample in a study of radiation and T cells in renal cell carcinoma. Only in-frame clones appear in the TCRdb table, and some are missing; sequencing was by immunoSEQ multiplex PCR. The data contain roughly 130,000 clones, more than 75% of them singletons. Sequenced material: blood, taken from a patient whose treatment included radiotherapy and nephrectomy. Every receptor here comes from a woman aged 70 to 79 with renal cell carcinoma. Both conserved end residues are part of each CDR3. Each record gives: clone size, V gene, D gene, CDR3 length, J gene, CDR3 protein, CDR3 DNA. D genes are given only for firm matches. Expanded clones are given a class, and other clones once, few, many or no size at all.

.	TRBV7-9	TRBD1	15	TRBJ2-1	CASSLTGQGHNEQFF	TGTGCCAGCAGCTTAACGGGACAGGGACACAATGAGCAGTTCTTC
.	TRBV29-1	TRBD2	14	TRBJ2-1	CSATLAGGPNEQFF	TGCAGCGCCACACTAGCGGGGGGGCCCAATGAGCAGTTCTTC
.	TRBV27	.	13	TRBJ1-3	CASCAFSGNTIYF	TGTGCCAGCTGCGCCTTCTCTGGAAACACCATATATTTT
.	TRBV5-5	.	14	TRBJ2-7	CASSPRPISYEQYF	TGTGCCAGCAGCCCCCGACCGATCTCCTACGAGCAGTACTTC
.	TRBV9	.	16	TRBJ2-2	CASSARLTTNTGELFF	TGTGCCAGCAGCGCCAGACTAACCACGAACACCGGGGAGCTGTTTTTT
.	TRBV9	.	13	TRBJ1-1	CASSVGAGTEAFF	TGTGCCAGCAGCGTAGGGGCAGGGACTGAAGCTTTCTTT
once	TRBV28	TRBD1	14	TRBJ1-1	CASREGTGGTEAFF	TGTGCCAGCAGGGAGGGGACAGGCGGCACTGAAGCTTTCTTT
.	TRBV7-9	.	14	TRBJ1-1	CASSLQDPQGRAFF	TGTGCCAGCAGCCTCCAGGATCCTCAGGGACGAGCTTTCTTT
.	TRBV2	TRBD2	15	TRBJ2-3	CASSQTSGGTDTQYF	TGTGCCAGCAGTCAGACTAGCGGGGGGACAGATACGCAGTATTTT
.	TRBV27	.	15	TRBJ1-6	CASSFRSSYNSPLHF	TGTGCCAGCAGTTTCAGGAGCTCCTATAATTCACCCCTCCACTTT
.	TRBV15	TRBD1	14	TRBJ1-2	CATSRKQGSYGYTF	TGTGCCACCAGCAGAAAACAGGGGTCCTATGGCTACACCTTC
.	TRBV6-1	.	15	TRBJ1-2	CASSEPRISYYGYTF	TGTGCCAGCAGTGAACCCAGGATTTCATACTATGGCTACACCTTC
.	TRBV19	TRBD1	16	TRBJ2-1	CASSIREGQGYNEQFF	TGTGCCAGTAGTATAAGAGAGGGACAGGGCTACAATGAGCAGTTCTTC
.	TRBV5-4	TRBD1	15	TRBJ1-1	CASSPPRQGNTEAFF	TGTGCCAGCAGCCCCCCAAGACAGGGGAACACTGAAGCTTTCTTT
.	TRBV28	.	14	TRBJ1-5	CASTNNSSNQPQHF	TGTGCCAGCACCAATAACTCTAGCAATCAGCCCCAGCATTTT
once	TRBV5-5	.	15	TRBJ1-5	CASSLEVPGNQPQHF	TGTGCCAGCAGCTTGGAGGTCCCGGGAAATCAGCCCCAGCATTTT
.	TRBV7-2	TRBD2	16	TRBJ2-5	CASSWRLAEYQETQYF	TGTGCCAGCAGCTGGCGACTAGCGGAGTACCAAGAGACCCAGTACTTC
.	TRBV15	.	13	TRBJ2-7	CATSRDLSYEQYF	TGTGCCACCAGCAGAGATCTGAGCTACGAGCAGTACTTC
.	TRBV5-1	.	14	TRBJ2-1	CASSLEGRDGEQFF	TGCGCCAGCAGCTTGGAGGGCAGGGACGGTGAGCAGTTCTTC
.	TRBV30	TRBD1	15	TRBJ1-1	CAWSTQGARGTEAFF	TGTGCCTGGAGTACACAGGGGGCGAGGGGCACTGAAGCTTTCTTT
.	TRBV7-9	.	16	TRBJ2-3	CASSLRPDTRPYTQYF	TGTGCCAGCAGCTTACGTCCCGACACACGTCCTTATACGCAGTATTTT
once	TRBV29-1	.	12	TRBJ2-7	CSVVEGGYEQYF	TGCAGCGTTGTGGAAGGGGGCTACGAGCAGTACTTC
.	TRBV27	.	13	TRBJ2-5	CASSPRARETQYF	TGTGCCAGCAGTCCCCGGGCGCGGGAGACCCAGTACTTC
.	TRBV9	TRBD1	15	TRBJ2-7	CASSSRQGAYYEQYF	TGTGCCAGCAGCTCAAGACAGGGAGCGTACTACGAGCAGTACTTC
.	TRBV5-1	.	14	TRBJ1-4	CASSYRATNEKLFF	TGCGCCAGCAGCTACAGGGCAACTAATGAAAAACTGTTTTTT
.	TRBV7-2	.	15	TRBJ2-5	CASSRQRTAQETQYF	TGTGCCAGCAGCAGGCAGCGGACCGCGCAAGAGACCCAGTACTTC
few	TRBV6-5	TRBD1	15	TRBJ1-4	CASSLDRGPWEKLFF	TGTGCCAGCAGCCTTGACAGGGGGCCTTGGGAAAAACTGTTTTTT
.	TRBV4-3	TRBD2	16	TRBJ2-1	CASSQEAGELYNEQFF	TGCGCCAGCAGCCAAGAGGCGGGGGAACTCTACAATGAGCAGTTCTTC
.	TRBV4-2	TRBD1	16	TRBJ2-2	CASSPRSDRASGELFF	TGTGCCAGCAGCCCGAGGTCGGACAGGGCGAGCGGGGAGCTGTTTTTT
.	TRBV20-1	.	11	TRBJ2-5	CSARAQETQYF	TGCAGTGCTAGGGCACAAGAGACCCAGTACTTC
.	TRBV23-1	TRBD1	18	TRBJ1-5	CASTGGGGKKCSNQPQHF	TGCGCCAGCACCGGCGGAGGGGGCAAGAAATGTAGCAATCAGCCCCAGCATTTT
.	TRBV5-1	.	13	TRBJ1-1	CASSPYVRTEAFF	TGCGCCAGCAGCCCCTACGTGAGGACTGAAGCTTTCTTT
.	TRBV9	.	14	TRBJ2-7	CASSAGQQGYEQYF	TGTGCCAGCAGCGCAGGACAGCAAGGCTACGAGCAGTACTTC
.	TRBV11-1	TRBD1	14	TRBJ2-3	CASSYDRGPDTQYF	TGTGCCAGCAGCTATGACAGGGGCCCAGATACGCAGTATTTT
once	TRBV28	.	15	TRBJ1-2	CASSESGVGIYGYTF	TGTGCCAGCAGCGAAAGTGGCGTGGGAATCTATGGCTACACCTTC
.	TRBV6-1	TRBD1	16	TRBJ2-7	CASSESLGQGTYEQYF	TGTGCCAGCAGTGAAAGCCTAGGACAGGGGACCTACGAGCAGTACTTC
.	TRBV6-5	TRBD1	14	TRBJ1-2	CASRRQGTNYGYTF	TGTGCCAGCAGAAGACAGGGGACGAACTATGGCTACACCTTC
.	TRBV19	.	14	TRBJ2-6	CASSIRSGANVLTF	TGTGCCAGTAGTATACGGTCTGGGGCCAACGTCCTGACTTTC
.	TRBV6-5	.	15	TRBJ2-3	CASSYGQGGTDTQYF	TGTGCCAGCAGTTACGGGCAAGGGGGCACAGATACGCAGTATTTT
.	TRBV11-2	.	10	TRBJ2-7	CASSLKEQYF	TGTGCCAGCAGCTTAAAAGAGCAGTACTTC
.	TRBV15	.	15	TRBJ2-7	CATSRDRGPPAEQYF	TGTGCCACCAGCAGAGATCGGGGGCCACCTGCCGAGCAGTACTTC
.	TRBV11-2	.	13	TRBJ2-7	CASRGLRLYEQYF	TGTGCCAGCAGGGGACTCCGACTATACGAGCAGTACTTC
.	TRBV13	.	16	TRBJ1-4	CASSLRGSATNEKLFF	TGTGCCAGCAGCTTAAGGGGTTCCGCAACTAATGAAAAACTGTTTTTT
.	TRBV7-8	TRBD2	17	TRBJ2-3	CASSPPGLAGATDTQYF	TGTGCCAGCAGCCCACCCGGACTAGCGGGGGCCACAGATACGCAGTATTTT
once	TRBV5-5	.	15	TRBJ1-1	CASSLAPVMNTEAFF	TGTGCCAGCAGCTTGGCCCCGGTAATGAACACTGAAGCTTTCTTT
.	TRBV7-2	.	12	TRBJ1-5	CASSLGGQPQHF	TGTGCCAGCAGCTTGGGGGGTCAGCCCCAGCATTTT
.	TRBV18	.	16	TRBJ1-3	CASSPPVLASGNTIYF	TGTGCCAGCTCACCACCGGTCCTAGCCTCTGGAAACACCATATATTTT
few	TRBV6-1	.	15	TRBJ2-5	CASSEVQGAGETQYF	TGTGCCAGCAGTGAAGTGCAGGGCGCAGGGGAGACCCAGTACTTC
once	TRBV18	.	14	TRBJ1-2	CASSPQATDYGYTF	TGTGCCAGCTCACCACAGGCTACCGACTATGGCTACACCTTC
.	TRBV18	.	12	TRBJ2-7	CASSSDTYEQYF	TGTGCCAGCTCCTCGGACACCTACGAGCAGTACTTC
once	TRBV11-3	TRBD2	18	TRBJ2-1	CASSFVSLTSGHYNEQFF	TGTGCCAGCAGCTTCGTTTCACTGACTAGCGGACACTACAATGAGCAGTTCTTC
.	TRBV30	.	15	TRBJ1-5	CAWSRGDYSNQPQHF	TGTGCCTGGAGTCGAGGGGACTATAGCAATCAGCCCCAGCATTTT
few	TRBV5-1	.	14	TRBJ1-2	CASSLSTPNYGYTF	TGCGCCAGCAGCTTGTCAACCCCTAACTATGGCTACACCTTC
.	TRBV19	TRBD2	15	TRBJ2-2	CASSSSGGYTGELFF	TGTGCCAGTAGTTCAAGCGGGGGGTACACCGGGGAGCTGTTTTTT
.	TRBV27	TRBD1	14	TRBJ1-1	CASKGQGGNTEAFF	TGTGCCAGCAAGGGACAGGGGGGGAACACTGAAGCTTTCTTT
.	TRBV9	.	15	TRBJ2-5	CASSPRGNGPETQYF	TGTGCCAGCAGCCCCCGAGGAAATGGCCCAGAGACCCAGTACTTC
once	TRBV9	.	13	TRBJ2-6	CASSMPGANVLTF	TGTGCCAGCAGCATGCCCGGGGCCAACGTCCTGACTTTC
.	TRBV7-9	TRBD1	14	TRBJ1-6	CASSLQGADSPLHF	TGTGCCAGCAGCTTACAGGGGGCGGATTCACCCCTCCACTTT
.	TRBV7-7	.	15	TRBJ2-2	CASSLANPGTGELFF	TGTGCTAGCAGCTTAGCCAATCCAGGGACCGGGGAGCTGTTTTTT